The 10 T cell receptor beta chains below all came from one sample that was sequenced in a study of cytomegalovirus exposure and HLA in healthy donors. 60 Vbeta and 13 Jbeta primers were used in PCR. Assay: immunoSEQ multiplex PCR; the TCRdb copy retains only in-frame clones and omits some. The table includes about 79,000 clones, 67% detected once. The source material was PBMCs. These receptors were obtained from a woman between 50 and 59 years old in good health and CMV-seropositive.

Worth noting for this clone: A junction end diverges from the germline sequence, so it may reflect a read error. The chain couples TRBV5-1 to TRBJ1-2; D may be TRBD1 (5 bases). From germline, CDR1 is SGHRS and CDR2 YFSETQ. This CDR3 is 14 amino acids long. The CDR3 DNA reads as TGTGCCAGCAGCTTCGGACATTCTCGACGGGGCTACACCTTC. Encoded protein: CASSFGHSRRGYTF.

This chain links TRBV5-1 with TRBJ1-3; 7 bases map to TRBD1. V trimming: 6 bases; J trimming: 0 bases; junction bases outside the gene matches: 3. The CDR3 contains 14 residues. CDR1 is SGHRS, CDR2 YFSETQ, per germline. The CDR3 spells CASKQGNSGNTIYF. The CDR3 DNA reads TGCGCCAGCAAACAGGGGAACTCTGGAAACACCATATATTTT.

The chain uses TRBV4-1 and TRBJ2-2; TRBD2 agrees at 7 bases. V lost 1 base, J lost 1 base, and 3 bases stayed unmatched. Germline lookup yields CDR1 MGHRA and CDR2 YSYEKL. This CDR3 comprises 16 residues. The CDR3 DNA follows: TGCGCCAGCAGCCAAGGGGGAGGGATGAACACCGGGGAGCTGTTTTTT. Protein product: CASSQGGGMNTGELFF.

The chain links TRBV9 to TRBJ2-7; the D is unclear. Germline V gives CDR1 SGDLS, CDR2 YYNGEE. V lost 0 bases to trimming and J lost 7 bases, with 8 bases between them. This CDR3 contains 12 residues. CDR3 loop: CASSVAGQEQYF. The CDR3 bases are TGTGCCAGCAGCGTAGCAGGCCAAGAGCAGTACTTC.

The chain uses TRBV23-1 and TRBJ1-3, with unresolved D. TRBV23-1 qualifies as an ORF whose function is uncertain. Trimming stripped 3 bases from V and 5 bases from J, with 14 bases between. CDR3 length: 15 residues. The CDR3 coding sequence is TGCGCCAGCAGTCAGAGCCCCCAAAGAAGAAACACCATATATTTT. Amino acid sequence: CASSQSPQRRNTIYF.

The chain employs TRBV19 and TRBJ2-5; D might be TRBD2 (7 bases). Trimming took 6 bases from V and 9 from J, leaving 14 bases between them. This CDR3 contains 12 residues. Germline CDR1 is LNHDA and CDR2 is SQIVND (reference sequence). The CDR3 region has the DNA TGTGCCAGTAGCCGAGGGGGGGTGGCCCAGTACTTC. Its protein is CASSRGGVAQYF.

The chain has TRBV5-1 and TRBJ1-1; 9 bases match TRBD1. Germline trimming cut 4 bases from V and 1 base from J; bases unmatched to any gene: 11. The CDR3 is 17 residues long. The germline V gene has CDR1 SGHRS and CDR2 YFSETQ. Here the CDR3 DNA reads TGCGCCAGCAGCACCCGACCGGGACAGGGTTGGAACACTGAAGCTTTCTTT. Its protein is CASSTRPGQGWNTEAFF.

With regard to this clone: This sample also contains other DNA sequences that code for the same CDR3. This chain uses TRBV9 with TRBJ1-1; no clear D. There are 14 residues in the CDR3. Looked up from germline, CDR1 is SGDLS and CDR2 is YYNGEE. The germline V and J ends were trimmed by 0 bases and 2 bases, with 8 bases remaining between them. Here the CDR3 reads CASSVGPGNTEAFF. The CDR3, as DNA: TGTGCCAGCAGCGTAGGTCCCGGTAACACTGAAGCTTTCTTT.

The CDR3 spells CASRQLRGRSSGANVLTF. Here the CDR3 DNA reads TGCGCCAGCAGGCAATTAAGGGGCCGCAGCTCTGGGGCCAACGTCCTGACTTTC. The rearrangement joins TRBV4-1 to TRBJ2-6, with D perhaps TRBD1 (5 bases). The CDR3 runs to 18 residues. V was cut by 6 bases and J by 0 bases, with 18 bases left in between. Germline V gene lookup returns CDR1 MGHRA and CDR2 YSYEKL.

The V call is TRBV6-6, the J call TRBJ1-4; possible D gene TRBD1, 6 bases. The CDR3 loop spans 14 amino acids. V lost 10 bases to trimming and J lost 0 bases, with 12 bases between them. Germline V CDR1 and CDR2: MNHNY, SVGAGI (reference sequence). The CDR3 is CATHRDATNEKLFF. The CDR3 DNA sequence: TGTGCCACTCACAGGGATGCAACTAATGAAAAACTGTTTTTT.